These 18 T cell receptor beta chains originate from one sample sequenced in a study of somatic mutations in cytotoxic T cells in rheumatoid arthritis. Profiled with immunoSEQ multiplex PCR; TCRdb holds only in-frame clones, not every one. The repertoire holds tens of thousands of clones, with around 75% as singletons. The sample taken for sequencing was CD8+ T cells sorted from blood. Receptors were obtained from an adult with rheumatoid arthritis.

This clone came up a few times. This sequence joins TRBV7-9 and TRBJ2-2; possibly TRBD2 for D (5 bases). V dropped 5 bases and J dropped 3 bases, with 16 bases sitting between them. Germline V lookup: CDR1 SEHNR, CDR2 FQNEAQ (reference sequence). This CDR3 has 16 residues. CDR3: CASSPPSGGHTGELFF. The DNA for the CDR3 is TGTGCCAGCAGCCCCCCCTCAGGCGGGCACACCGGGGAGCTGTTTTTT.

This rearrangement joins TRBV7-8 to TRBJ2-1, with a possible D match to TRBD2 (5 bases). Deletions cut 2 bases from V and 4 bases from J, with 21 bases between. From germline, CDR1 is SGHVS and CDR2 FQNEAQ. CDR3 length: 18 residues. The CDR3 is CASSLNEGAQSPYNEQFF. The CDR3 DNA sequence: TGTGCCAGCAGCTTAAACGAGGGAGCTCAGTCCCCATACAATGAGCAGTTCTTC. Full variable domain (rest looked up from reference TRBV7-8 and TRBJ2-1): GAGVSQSPRYKVAKRGQDVALRCDPISGHVSLFWYQQALGQGPEFLTYFQNEAQLDKSGLPSDRFFAERPEGSVSTLKIQRTQQEDSAVYLCASSLNEGAQSPYNEQFFGPGTRLTVL.

This chain uses TRBV11-2 with TRBJ2-1; maybe TRBD2 (6 bases). With 6 bases removed from V and 8 bases from J, the gap between germline ends came to 14 bases. CDR3 length equals 13 residues. The germline CDR1 and CDR2 sequences are SGHAT and FQNNGV. CDR3 protein: CASRPGGVDEQFF. In DNA form, the CDR3 reads TGTGCCAGCAGACCAGGAGGGGTTGATGAGCAGTTCTTC.

The rearrangement uses TRBV27 and TRBJ1-5; TRBD1 agrees at 7 bases. J gave up 5 bases and V 8 bases, and 9 bases lay outside the gene matches. This CDR3 comprises 14 residues. Germline values: CDR1 MNHEY, CDR2 SMNVEV (reference sequence). Written as DNA, the CDR3 is TGTGCCAGCGGAACAGACAGGGCGGATCAGCCCCAGCATTTT. This gives the protein CASGTDRADQPQHF.

The rearrangement uses TRBV5-6 and TRBJ1-5; D remains unclear. Trimming took 5 bases from V and 4 from J, leaving 13 bases between them. Germline values: CDR1 SGHDT, CDR2 YYEEEE. There are 14 residues in the CDR3. The CDR3 nucleotides are TGTGCCAGCAGAGCTCAGGCGAATAATCAGCCCCAGCATTTT. This translates into CASRAQANNQPQHF.

The chain joins TRBV9 to TRBJ2-1; TRBD2 is a possible D gene (5 bases). CDR3 length equals 17 residues. Germline CDR1 is SGDLS and CDR2 is YYNGEE. V was cut by 3 bases and J by 5 bases, with 21 bases left in between. The CDR3 region has the DNA TGTGCCAGCAGCGCTGTTTTTGGGAGCGGCTACAACAATGAGCAGTTCTTC. Translation: CASSAVFGSGYNNEQFF. The full variable domain, in which reference TRBV9 and TRBJ2-1 provide the parts outside the CDR3, is DSGVTQTPKHLITATGQRVTLRCSPRSGDLSVYWYQQSLDQGLQFLIQYYNGEERAKGNILERFSAQQFPDLHSELNLSSLELGDSALYFCASSAVFGSGYNNEQFFGPGTRLTVL.

This clone was seen only a few times. V is TRBV7-9 and J is TRBJ1-6; D unclear. The ends were cut back, 2 bases at V and 11 bases at J, with 7 bases in the middle. This CDR3 contains 12 residues. Germline-derived CDR1 and CDR2 are SEHNR and FQNEAQ (reference sequence). The CDR3 DNA reads as TGTGCCAGCAGCTTATGGGCAGCACCCCTCCACTTT. This codes for CASSLWAAPLHF.

DNA for the CDR3: TGTGCCAGCAGCGTAGGGACAGGATTATACGAGCAGTACTTC. Protein sequence: CASSVGTGLYEQYF. The genes are TRBV9 and TRBJ2-7; 7 bases are shared with TRBD1. Germline CDR1 SGDLS, CDR2 YYNGEE. V was clipped by 0 bases and J by 4 bases; unmatched bases: 4. This CDR3 contains 14 residues.

The chain uses TRBV6-1 and TRBJ1-5; D unresolved. Per germline, CDR1 MNHNS and CDR2 SASEGT. The CDR3 is 14 residues long. The V and J ends lost 1 base and 4 bases respectively, with 8 bases between them. As DNA, the CDR3 is TGTGCCAGCAGTGAAGAGTTAGGGAATCAGCCCCAGCATTTT. Amino acids: CASSEELGNQPQHF.

V and J are TRBV7-9 and TRBJ2-1; D gene unclear. Germline V gene data show CDR1 as SEHNR and CDR2 as FQNEAQ (reference sequence). Between the trimmed V and J ends, which lost 3 bases and 9 bases, there was a span of 9 bases. The length of the CDR3 is 12 residues. CDR3 bases: TGTGCCAGCAGCTTTCAAGGTGGTGAGCAGTTCTTC. Amino acids: CASSFQGGEQFF.

The rearrangement uses TRBV11-2 and TRBJ2-7, with D perhaps matching TRBD2 (6 bases). This CDR3 contains 13 residues. Germline CDR1 SGHAT, CDR2 FQNNGV. The V gene lost 2 bases and the J gene lost 2 bases, with 7 bases spanning the gap. CDR3 DNA sequence: TGTGCCAGCAGCTTACCGGGAGCCTACGAGCAGTACTTC. It encodes CASSLPGAYEQYF.

The chain employs TRBV30 and TRBJ2-7; 7 bases line up with TRBD1. This CDR3 spans 12 amino acids. Per germline, CDR1 GTSNPN and CDR2 SVGIG (reference sequence). With V trimmed by 8 bases and J by 4 bases, 8 bases remained unmatched. The CDR3 is CATGTEYYEQYF. CDR3 bases: TGTGCCACCGGGACAGAGTATTACGAGCAGTACTTC.

The chain links TRBV6-5 to TRBJ2-7; the D is unclear. Trimming removed 3 bases from V and 7 bases from J, with 16 bases in between. CDR1 and CDR2 (germline): MNHEY, SVGAGI. This CDR3 is built from 14 residues. This chain's CDR3 is CASSYMTVATEQYF. The CDR3 DNA is TGTGCCAGCAGTTATATGACGGTAGCTACGGAGCAGTACTTC.

V and J are TRBV29-1 and TRBJ1-2; no clear D gene. CDR1 is SQVTM and CDR2 is ANQGSEA in the germline V gene. The CDR3 is 17 amino acids. V gave up 0 bases and J gave up 0 bases, with 17 bases separating them. In DNA form, the CDR3 reads TGCAGCGTTGAAGATTGGCTTGGGGTTTTAGCTAACTATGGCTACACCTTC. Amino acid sequence: CSVEDWLGVLANYGYTF.

In this sample, this clone turned up once. V gene TRBV20-1 combines with J gene TRBJ2-3, with D unclear. The CDR3 runs 11 residues. Germline loops: CDR1 DFQATT, CDR2 SNEGSKA (reference sequence). V lost 3 bases and J 4 bases, leaving 5 bases between the germline ends. The CDR3 sequence: CSARDPDTQYF. The CDR3 nucleotides read TGCAGTGCTAGGGACCCAGATACGCAGTATTTT.

This chain connects TRBV11-2 to TRBJ1-1, with a weak D call TRBD1 (6 bases). Per germline, CDR1 SGHAT and CDR2 FQNNGV. Trimming pared 10 bases from V and 7 bases from J, leaving 28 bases between. The CDR3 consists of 16 residues. The CDR3 nucleotides are TGTGCCACCAACCTCTGGGGGGCTAATTCGGTCGGTGAAGCTTTCTTT. This codes for CATNLWGANSVGEAFF.

This chain joins TRBV13 and TRBJ1-1; tentatively, D is TRBD1 (6 bases). The V gene lost 2 bases and the J gene lost 7 bases, with 14 bases spanning the gap. From germline, CDR1 is PRHDT and CDR2 FYEKMQ (reference sequence). The CDR3 is 14 amino acids. The CDR3 DNA is TGTGCCAGCAGCTTACGATTATTGGACAGTGAAGCTTTCTTT. This codes for CASSLRLLDSEAFF.

This chain joins TRBV2 and TRBJ2-3, with D hard to call. This CDR3 is 10 amino acids long. The germline V and J ends were trimmed by 9 bases and 0 bases, with 1 base remaining between them. CDR1 is SNHLY and CDR2 is FYNNEI in the germline V gene. Written as DNA, the CDR3 is TGTGCCAGAAGCACAGATACGCAGTATTTT. Encoded protein: CARSTDTQYF. Full variable domain (remainder filled in from reference TRBV2 and TRBJ2-3): EPEVTQTPSHQVTQMGQEVILRCVPISNHLYFYWYRQILGQKVEFLVSFYNNEISEKSEIFDDQFSVERPDGSNFTLKIRSTKLEDSAMYFCARSTDTQYFGPGTRLTVL.